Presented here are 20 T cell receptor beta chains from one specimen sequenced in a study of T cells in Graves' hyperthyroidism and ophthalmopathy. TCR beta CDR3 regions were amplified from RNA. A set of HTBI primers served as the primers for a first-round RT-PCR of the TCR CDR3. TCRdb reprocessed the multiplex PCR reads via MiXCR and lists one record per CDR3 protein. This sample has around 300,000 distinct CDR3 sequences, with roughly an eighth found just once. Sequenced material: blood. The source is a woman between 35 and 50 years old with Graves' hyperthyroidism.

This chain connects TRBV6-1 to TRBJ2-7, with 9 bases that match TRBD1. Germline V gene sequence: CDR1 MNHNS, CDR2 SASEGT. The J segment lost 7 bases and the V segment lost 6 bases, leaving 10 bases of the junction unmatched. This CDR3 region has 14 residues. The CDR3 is CASRTNRGRGEQYF. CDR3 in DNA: TGTGCCAGCAGAACTAACAGGGGGCGAGGGGAGCAGTACTTC.

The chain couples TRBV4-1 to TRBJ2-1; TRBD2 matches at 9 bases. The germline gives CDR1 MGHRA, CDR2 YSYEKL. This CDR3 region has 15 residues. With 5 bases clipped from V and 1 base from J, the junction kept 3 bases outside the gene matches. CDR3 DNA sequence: TGCGCCAGCAGCAATCTAGCGGGGTCCTACAATGAGCAGTTCTTC. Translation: CASSNLAGSYNEQFF.

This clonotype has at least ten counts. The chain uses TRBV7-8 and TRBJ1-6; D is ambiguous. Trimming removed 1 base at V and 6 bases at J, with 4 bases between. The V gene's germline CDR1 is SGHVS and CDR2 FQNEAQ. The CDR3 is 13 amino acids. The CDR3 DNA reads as TGTGCCAGCAGCTTAGTTTCTAATTCACCCCTCCACTTT. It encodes CASSLVSNSPLHF.

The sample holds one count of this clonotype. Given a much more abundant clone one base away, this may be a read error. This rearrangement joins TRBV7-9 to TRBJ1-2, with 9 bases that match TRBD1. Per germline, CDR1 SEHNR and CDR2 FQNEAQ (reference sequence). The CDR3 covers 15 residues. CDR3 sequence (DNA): TGTACCAGCAACTCGCTACAGGGGGCAAACTATGGCTACACCTTC. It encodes CTSNSLQGANYGYTF.

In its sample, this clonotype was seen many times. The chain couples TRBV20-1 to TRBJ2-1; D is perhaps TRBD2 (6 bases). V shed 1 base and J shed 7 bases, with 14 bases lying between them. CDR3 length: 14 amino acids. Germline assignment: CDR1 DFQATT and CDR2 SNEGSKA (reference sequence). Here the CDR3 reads CSARADAGINEQFF. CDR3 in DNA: TGCAGTGCTAGAGCCGACGCGGGGATAAATGAGCAGTTCTTC.

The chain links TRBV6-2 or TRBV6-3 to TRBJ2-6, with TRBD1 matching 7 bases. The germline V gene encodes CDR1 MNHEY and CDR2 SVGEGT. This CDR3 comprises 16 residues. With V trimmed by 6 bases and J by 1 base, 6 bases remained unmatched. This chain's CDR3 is CASRAQQGSGANVLTF. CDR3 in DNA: TGTGCCAGCAGGGCACAACAGGGGTCTGGGGCCAACGTCCTGACTTTC.

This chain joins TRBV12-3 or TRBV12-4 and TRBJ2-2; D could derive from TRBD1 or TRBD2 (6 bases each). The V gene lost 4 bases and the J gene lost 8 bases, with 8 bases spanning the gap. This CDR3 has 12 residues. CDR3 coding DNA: TGTGCCAGCAGTTGGGGGGCGGGGGAGCTGTTTTTT. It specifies CASSWGAGELFF.

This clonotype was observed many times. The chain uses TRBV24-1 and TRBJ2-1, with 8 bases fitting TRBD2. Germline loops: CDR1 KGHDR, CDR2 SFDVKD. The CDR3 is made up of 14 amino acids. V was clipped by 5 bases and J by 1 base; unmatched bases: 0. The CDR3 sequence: CATSGGRSYNEQFF. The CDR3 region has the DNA TGTGCCACCAGTGGCGGGAGGTCCTACAATGAGCAGTTCTTC.

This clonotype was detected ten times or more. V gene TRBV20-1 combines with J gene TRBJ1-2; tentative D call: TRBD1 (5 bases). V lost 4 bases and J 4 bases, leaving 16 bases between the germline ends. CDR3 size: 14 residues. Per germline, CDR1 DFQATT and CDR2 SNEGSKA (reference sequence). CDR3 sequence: CSAIRQGRSYGYTF. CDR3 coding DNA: TGCAGTGCTATTCGGCAGGGAAGAAGCTATGGCTACACCTTC.

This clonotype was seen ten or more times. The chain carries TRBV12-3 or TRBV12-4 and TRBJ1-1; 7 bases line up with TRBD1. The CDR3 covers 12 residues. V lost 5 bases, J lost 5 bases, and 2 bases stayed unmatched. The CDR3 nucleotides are TGTGCCAGCAGTACAGGGGAAACTGAAGCTTTCTTT. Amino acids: CASSTGETEAFF.

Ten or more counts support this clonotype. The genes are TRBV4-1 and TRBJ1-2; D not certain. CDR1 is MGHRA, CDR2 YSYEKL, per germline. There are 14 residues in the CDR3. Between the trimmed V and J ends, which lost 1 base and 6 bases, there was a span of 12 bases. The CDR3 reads CASSQVGGRDGYTF. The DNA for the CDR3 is TGCGCCAGCAGCCAAGTAGGAGGGAGGGATGGCTACACCTTC.

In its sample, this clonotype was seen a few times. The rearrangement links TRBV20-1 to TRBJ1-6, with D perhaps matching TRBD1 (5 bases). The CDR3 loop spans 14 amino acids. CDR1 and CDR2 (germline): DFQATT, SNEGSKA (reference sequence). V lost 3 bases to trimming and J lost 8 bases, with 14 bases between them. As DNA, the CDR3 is TGCAGTGCTAGGTTAGAGGGGAATTATTCACCCCTCCACTTT. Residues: CSARLEGNYSPLHF.

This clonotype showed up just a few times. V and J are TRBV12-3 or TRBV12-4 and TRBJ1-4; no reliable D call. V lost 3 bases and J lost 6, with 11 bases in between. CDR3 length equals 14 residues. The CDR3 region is CASSFGTADEKLFF. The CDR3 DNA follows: TGTGCCAGCAGTTTCGGTACGGCCGATGAAAAACTGTTTTTT.

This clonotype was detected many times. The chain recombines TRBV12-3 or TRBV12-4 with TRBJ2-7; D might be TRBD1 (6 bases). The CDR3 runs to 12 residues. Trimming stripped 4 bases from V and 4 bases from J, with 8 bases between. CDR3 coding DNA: TGTGCCAGCAGTTCTCAGGGGTACGAGCAGTACTTC. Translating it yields CASSSQGYEQYF.

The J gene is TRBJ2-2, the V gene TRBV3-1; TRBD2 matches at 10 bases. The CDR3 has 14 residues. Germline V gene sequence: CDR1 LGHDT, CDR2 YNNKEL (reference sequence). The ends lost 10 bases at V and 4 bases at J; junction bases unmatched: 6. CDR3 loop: CATSSGRSTGELFF. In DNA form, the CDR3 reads TGTGCCACCTCTAGCGGGAGAAGCACCGGGGAGCTGTTTTTT.

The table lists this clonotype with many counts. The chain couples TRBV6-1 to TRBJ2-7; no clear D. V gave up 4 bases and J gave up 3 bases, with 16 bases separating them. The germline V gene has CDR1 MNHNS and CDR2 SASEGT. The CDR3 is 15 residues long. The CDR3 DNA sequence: TGTGCCAGCAGTGTACCCAACTCAAACTTCTACGAGCAGTACTTC. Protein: CASSVPNSNFYEQYF.

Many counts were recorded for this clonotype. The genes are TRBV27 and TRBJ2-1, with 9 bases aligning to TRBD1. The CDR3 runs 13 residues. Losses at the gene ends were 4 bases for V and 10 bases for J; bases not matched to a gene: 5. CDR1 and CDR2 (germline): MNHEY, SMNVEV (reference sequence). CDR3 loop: CASSWTGVEEQFF. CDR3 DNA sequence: TGTGCCAGCAGTTGGACAGGGGTGGAGGAGCAGTTCTTC.

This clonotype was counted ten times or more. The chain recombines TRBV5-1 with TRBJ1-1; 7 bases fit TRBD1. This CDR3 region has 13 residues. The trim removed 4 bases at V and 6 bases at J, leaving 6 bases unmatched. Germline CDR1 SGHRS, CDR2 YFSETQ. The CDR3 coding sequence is TGCGCCAGCAGCCGGGGACAGCATTCTGAAGCTTTCTTT. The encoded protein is CASSRGQHSEAFF.

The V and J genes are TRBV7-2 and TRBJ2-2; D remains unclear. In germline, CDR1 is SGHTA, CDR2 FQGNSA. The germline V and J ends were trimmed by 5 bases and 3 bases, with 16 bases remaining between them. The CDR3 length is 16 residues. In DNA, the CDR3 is TGTGCCAGCAGCGCTAGATTTGACGAACACACCGGGGAGCTGTTTTTT. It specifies CASSARFDEHTGELFF.

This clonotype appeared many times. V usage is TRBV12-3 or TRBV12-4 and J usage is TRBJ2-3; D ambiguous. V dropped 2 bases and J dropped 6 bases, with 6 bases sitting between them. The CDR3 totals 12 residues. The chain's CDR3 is CASSLYSDTQYF. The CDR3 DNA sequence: TGTGCCAGCAGTTTATATAGCGATACGCAGTATTTT.